Included here is one T cell receptor beta chain sequence, with context. This CDR3 comprises 12 residues. CDR1 is MDHEN, CDR2 SYDVKM, per germline. The trim removed 10 bases at V and 6 bases at J, leaving 8 bases unmatched. This specimen comes from a study of OX40 agonist ivuxolimab in advanced cancers. The protocol was immunoSEQ multiplex PCR, while the TCRdb copy is restricted to in-frame clones and leaves out a portion. This table has 100,000 to 150,000 clones, roughly 90% appearing once. Sample: CD4+ or CD8+ T cells sorted from blood, taken in a trial of the OX40 agonist ivuxolimab. The sequence was obtained from an adult with an advanced solid tumor such as melanoma, head and neck, liver or kidney cancer. V and J are TRBV28 and TRBJ1-2; 7 positions match TRBD1. Here the CDR3 reads CAIQRGLNGYTF. The DNA for the CDR3 is TGTGCCATTCAAAGGGGGCTCAATGGCTACACCTTC.